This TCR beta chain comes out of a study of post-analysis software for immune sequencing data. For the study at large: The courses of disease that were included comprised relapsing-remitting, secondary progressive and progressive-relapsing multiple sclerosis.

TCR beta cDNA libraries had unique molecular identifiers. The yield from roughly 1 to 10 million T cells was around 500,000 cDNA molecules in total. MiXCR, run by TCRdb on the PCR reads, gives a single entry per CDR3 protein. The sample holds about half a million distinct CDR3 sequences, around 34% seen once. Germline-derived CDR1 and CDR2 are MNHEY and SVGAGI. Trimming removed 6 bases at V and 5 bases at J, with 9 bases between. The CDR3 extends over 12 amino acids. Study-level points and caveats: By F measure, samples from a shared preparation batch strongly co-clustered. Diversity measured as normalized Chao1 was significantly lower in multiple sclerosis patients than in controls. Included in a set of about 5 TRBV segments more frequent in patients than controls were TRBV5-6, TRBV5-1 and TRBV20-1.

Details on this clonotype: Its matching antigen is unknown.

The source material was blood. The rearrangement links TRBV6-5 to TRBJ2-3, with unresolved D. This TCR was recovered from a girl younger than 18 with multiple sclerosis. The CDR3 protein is CASRDERDTQYF. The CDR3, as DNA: TGTGCCAGCAGGGATGAAAGAGATACGCAGTATTTT.